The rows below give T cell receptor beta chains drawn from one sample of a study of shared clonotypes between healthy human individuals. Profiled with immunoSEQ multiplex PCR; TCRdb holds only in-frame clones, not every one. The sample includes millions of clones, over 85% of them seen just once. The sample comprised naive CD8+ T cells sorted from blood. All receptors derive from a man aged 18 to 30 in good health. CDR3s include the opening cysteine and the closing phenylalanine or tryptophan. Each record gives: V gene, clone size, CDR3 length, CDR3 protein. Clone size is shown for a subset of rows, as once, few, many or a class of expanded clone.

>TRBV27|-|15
CASSLSRGAKNIQYF
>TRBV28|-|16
CASSGMWGQAPYEQYF
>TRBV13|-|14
CASSDPTGTGEQFF
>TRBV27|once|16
CASSTLSSVYNSPLHF
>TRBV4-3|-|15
CASSPRDRVDEKLFF
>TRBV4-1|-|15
CASSPQDSGNTEAFF
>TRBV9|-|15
CASSETTGTDYGYTF
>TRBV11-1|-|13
CASSHPGSNEQFF
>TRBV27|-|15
CASRRVAGDAYEQYF
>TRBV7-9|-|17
CASSASEGSLWANVLTF
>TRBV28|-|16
CASSFPLVAEQETQYF
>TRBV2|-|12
CASGWTGHEQYF
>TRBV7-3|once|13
CASSSGQGHEQYF
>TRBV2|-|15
CASSEGTGYQETQYF
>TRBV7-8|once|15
CASSGGTGMPNEQFF
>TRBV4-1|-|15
CASSQEGAGIYGYTF
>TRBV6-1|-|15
CASSEVPGGEDTQYF
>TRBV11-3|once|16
CASSDTAGTGYNEQFF
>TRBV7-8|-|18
CASSLPQDSFGPKETQYF
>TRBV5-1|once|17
CASSLVGAGESTDTQYF
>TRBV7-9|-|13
CASSFDVSYEQYF
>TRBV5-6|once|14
CASSLPTGFYGYTF
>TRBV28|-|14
CASSFGYAPYEQYF
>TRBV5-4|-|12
CASSLGRDTQYF